The 13 T cell receptor beta chains reported below all come from one sample, sequenced in a study of blood T cell repertoires in COVID-19. Only in-frame clones appear in the TCRdb table, and some are missing; sequencing was by immunoSEQ multiplex PCR. The sample records around 100,000 clones, roughly 92% being singletons. Sequenced input: peripheral blood. These receptors all stem from a man between 65 and 85 years old with acute or convalescent COVID-19.

This clone was detected only once. The chain has TRBV10-3 and TRBJ1-3, with D possibly matching TRBD1 (5 bases). Germline V gives CDR1 ENHRY, CDR2 SYGVKD. This CDR3 spans 14 amino acids. Trimming stripped 0 bases from V and 9 bases from J, with 12 bases between. The CDR3 is CAISESMGTGTIYF. CDR3 bases: TGTGCCATCAGTGAGTCGATGGGGACTGGCACCATATATTTT.

This CDR3 reads CASSLVQGPPTNEKLFF. The CDR3 DNA follows: TGTGCCAGCAGCTTGGTCCAGGGGCCACCAACTAATGAAAAACTGTTTTTT. The J gene is TRBJ1-4, the V gene TRBV5-6, with D perhaps TRBD1 (6 bases). Germline values: CDR1 SGHDT, CDR2 YYEEEE. The V end was cut by 0 bases, the J end by 0 bases, with 12 bases between. CDR3 size: 17 residues.

The chain combines TRBV6-1 with TRBJ1-5; D not resolved. V lost 5 bases and J lost 7, with 18 bases in between. Germline-derived CDR1 and CDR2 are MNHNS and SASEGT. There are 15 residues in the CDR3. CDR3: CASSSVDTVRQPQHF. The CDR3 DNA follows: TGTGCCAGCAGTTCGGTCGACACGGTAAGGCAGCCCCAGCATTTT.

The sample holds a few counts of this clone. The gene calls are TRBV19 and TRBJ1-5; 8 bases align to TRBD1. Germline V gene data show CDR1 as LNHDA and CDR2 as SQIVND (reference sequence). The CDR3 consists of 15 residues. Trimming cost V 6 bases and J 2 bases; bases outside gene matches: 6. CDR3 region: CASRRTGSGNQPQHF. CDR3 nucleotide sequence: TGTGCCAGTAGGAGGACAGGGTCGGGCAATCAGCCCCAGCATTTT.

J is TRBJ2-1 and V is TRBV19; D uncertain. With 5 bases removed from V and 8 bases from J, the gap between germline ends came to 16 bases. Germline loops: CDR1 LNHDA, CDR2 SQIVND (reference sequence). This CDR3 comprises 14 residues. CDR3 DNA: TGTGCCAGTAGTCGTAATGGCAGGTTAGATGAGCAGTTCTTC. It specifies CASSRNGRLDEQFF.

This rearrangement joins TRBV13 to TRBJ1-1; D is unresolved. In germline, CDR1 is PRHDT, CDR2 FYEKMQ (reference sequence). Trimming stripped 1 base from V and 9 bases from J, with 9 bases between. The CDR3 contains 12 residues. Written as DNA, the CDR3 is TGTGCCAGCAGCTTAGCGCGGGAGAAAGCTTTCTTT. This encodes CASSLAREKAFF. Filled out from reference TRBV13 and TRBJ1-1, the complete variable domain reads AAGVIQSPRHLIKEKRETATLKCYPIPRHDTVYWYQQGPGQDPQFLISFYEKMQSDKGSIPDRFSAQQFSDYHSELNMSSLELGDSALYFCASSLAREKAFFGQGTRLTVV.

The DNA for the CDR3 is TGTGCCACCAGTGTTGGTAGATCGGGACAGGGGGCCAGCAGCACAGATACGCAGTATTTT. It codes for CATSVGRSGQGASSTDTQYF. This sequence joins TRBV24-1 and TRBJ2-3; 12 bases line up with TRBD1. V gave up 5 bases and J gave up 0 bases; unmatched junction bases: 14. This CDR3 spans 20 amino acids. CDR1 and CDR2 from the germline V gene are KGHDR and SFDVKD.

V is TRBV5-4 and J is TRBJ2-1, with 7 bases that match TRBD1. The CDR3 spans 16 residues. The germline CDR1 and CDR2 sequences are SGHNT and YYREEE (reference sequence). With V trimmed by 0 bases and J by 6 bases, 9 bases remained unmatched. CDR3 bases: TGTGCCAGCAGCTTGGTTCAGGGACAGTACGGCAATGAGCAGTTCTTC. The encoded protein is CASSLVQGQYGNEQFF. Drawing the rest from reference TRBV5-4 and TRBJ2-1, the complete variable domain is ETGVTQSPTHLIKTRGQQVTLRCSSQSGHNTVSWYQQALGQGPQFIFQYYREEENGRGNFPPRFSGLQFPNYSSELNVNALELDDSALYLCASSLVQGQYGNEQFFGPGTRLTVL.

This clone was counted once. This chain joins TRBV28 and TRBJ2-3; 11 bases are shared with TRBD1. Losses at the gene ends were 2 bases for V and 8 bases for J; bases not matched to a gene: 3. Looked up from germline, CDR1 is MDHEN and CDR2 is SYDVKM. CDR3 size: 14 residues. DNA for the CDR3: TGTGCCAGCAGTTTAGGGACAGGGGGAGGTACGCAGTATTTT. It encodes CASSLGTGGGTQYF.

V usage is TRBV5-4 and J usage is TRBJ1-1, with 7 bases fitting TRBD1. Trimming took 2 bases from V and 2 from J; bases not matched to a gene: 3. Germline V gene lookup returns CDR1 SGHNT and CDR2 YYREEE (reference sequence). This CDR3 has 14 amino acids. CDR3 bases: TGTGCCAGCAGCTTACAGGGGATCAACACTGAAGCTTTCTTT. Protein product: CASSLQGINTEAFF. Full variable domain (missing parts from reference TRBV5-4 and TRBJ1-1): ETGVTQSPTHLIKTRGQQVTLRCSSQSGHNTVSWYQQALGQGPQFIFQYYREEENGRGNFPPRFSGLQFPNYSSELNVNALELDDSALYLCASSLQGINTEAFFGQGTRLTVV.

With regard to this clone: This sample includes further DNA sequences coding for the same CDR3. The gene calls are TRBV5-4 and TRBJ1-2, with a weak D call TRBD1 (5 bases). The CDR3 length is 12 residues. The V end lost 2 bases, the J end lost 4 bases, and 6 bases lay between the germline ends. The germline gives CDR1 SGHNT, CDR2 YYREEE (reference sequence). In DNA form, the CDR3 reads TGTGCCAGCAGCTTAGACAGCTATGGCTACACCTTC. This encodes CASSLDSYGYTF.

The chain uses TRBV5-1 and TRBJ2-1; no firm D call. V was clipped by 4 bases and J by 5 bases, with 4 bases between them. This CDR3 has 11 amino acids. Per germline, CDR1 SGHRS and CDR2 YFSETQ. The CDR3 here is CASSQNNEQFF. Written as DNA, the CDR3 is TGCGCCAGCAGCCAAAACAATGAGCAGTTCTTC.

The chain employs TRBV11-2 and TRBJ1-1; no firm D call. Germline V gene lookup returns CDR1 SGHAT and CDR2 FQNNGV. V was cut by 3 bases and J by 8 bases, with 10 bases left in between. CDR3 length: 12 amino acids. CDR3 bases: TGTGCCAGCAGCTTCGAGGGCAGAGAAGCTTTCTTT. Its translation is CASSFEGREAFF.